The rows below give T cell receptor beta chains drawn from one sample of a study of response to subunit inactivated influenza vaccine. TCRdb ran MiXCR on the RT-PCR reads and lists one entry per CDR3 protein. Among about 520,000 distinct CDR3 sequences listed, roughly 7.6% were seen once. The input for sequencing was PBMCs from blood, taken less than 30 months after vaccination. The source is a man aged 50-75 years who received an inactivated influenza vaccine. The CDR3 runs from the conserved cysteine through the conserved F or W. The order of the fields is V gene, D gene, clone size, J gene, CDR3 protein, CDR3 DNA. D genes are given only for firm matches. A clone size is listed for some rows: how often the clone was seen (once, few, many), or a class if it is expanded.

TRBV24-1	NA	few	TRBJ2-2	CATSPYYGELFF	TGTGCCACCAGTCCCTATTACGGGGAGCTGTTTTTT
TRBV24-1	NA	NA	TRBJ2-3	CATSRGINTDTQYF	TGTGCCACCTCGAGGGGGATAAACACAGATACGCAGTATTTT
TRBV9	TRBD2	few	TRBJ2-1	CASSATSGMKVGNEQFF	TGTGCCAGCAGCGCGACTAGCGGGATGAAGGTGGGCAATGAGCAGTTCTTC
TRBV3-1	TRBD1	few	TRBJ2-2	CASSLLGQATRELFF	TGTGCCAGCAGCCTTCTAGGACAGGCGACTAGGGAGCTGTTTTTT
TRBV20-1	TRBD2	few	TRBJ2-1	CSAERLAVEQFF	TGCAGTGCCGAAAGACTAGCGGTTGAGCAGTTCTTC
TRBV6-1	TRBD1	NA	TRBJ2-5	CASNNRGLRVSQRKTQYF	TGTGCCAGCAACAACAGGGGGCTCAGAGTCTCCCAGAGAAAGACCCAGTACTTC
TRBV30	TRBD2	NA	TRBJ2-7	CAWDDSGGSYEQYF	TGTGCCTGGGACGACTCGGGGGGCTCCTACGAGCAGTACTTC
TRBV27	NA	NA	TRBJ2-2	CASRPYTGELFF	TGTGCCAGCAGGCCGTACACCGGGGAGCTGTTTTTT
TRBV28	NA	many	TRBJ2-3	CASSFANTDTQYF	TGTGCCAGCAGTTTTGCCAACACAGATACGCAGTATTTT
TRBV7-2	NA	few	TRBJ2-2	CASRAQANTGELFF	TGTGCCAGCAGGGCACAGGCGAACACCGGGGAGCTGTTTTTT
TRBV11-2	NA	many	TRBJ2-2	CASSLEGGDTGELFF	TGTGCCAGCAGCCTCGAGGGGGGCGATACCGGGGAGCTGTTTTTT
TRBV3-1	TRBD2	many	TRBJ2-3	CASSQAGLAATDTQYF	TGTGCCAGCAGCCAAGCGGGACTAGCGGCTACAGATACGCAGTATTTT
TRBV10-3	NA	NA	TRBJ1-1	CAISESRPTTNTEAFF	TGTGCCATCAGTGAGTCCAGGCCGACAACGAACACTGAAGCTTTCTTT
TRBV19	NA	few	TRBJ2-7	CASSMADSYEQYF	TGTGCCAGTAGTATGGCGGATTCCTACGAGCAGTACTTC
TRBV7-9	NA	NA	TRBJ2-1	CASSSRLPGWWDEQFF	TGTGCCAGCAGCTCAAGGCTCCCAGGGTGGTGGGATGAGCAGTTCTTC
TRBV7-9	NA	few	TRBJ2-7	CASSASNYYEQYF	TGTGCCAGCAGCGCAAGCAACTACTACGAGCAGTACTTC
TRBV27	NA	NA	TRBJ1-2	CASKFSGLGNYGYTF	TGTGCCAGCAAATTCTCGGGGTTGGGTAACTATGGCTACACCTTC
TRBV4-1	NA	few	TRBJ2-3	CASSHYLADTQYF	TGCGCCAGCAGCCATTATCTAGCAGATACGCAGTATTTT
TRBV12-3/TRBV12-4	NA	few	TRBJ2-3	CASSLGGRSDTQYF	TGTGCCAGCAGTTTGGGCGGCAGATCAGATACGCAGTATTTT
TRBV7-9	NA	few	TRBJ2-1	CASSLGRASANEQFF	TGTGCCAGCAGCTTAGGTAGGGCTAGCGCCAATGAGCAGTTCTTC
TRBV4-3	NA	NA	TRBJ1-1	CASSQETGTEAFF	TGCGCCAGCAGCCAAGAAACAGGAACTGAAGCTTTCTTT
TRBV5-1	TRBD1	few	TRBJ1-6	CASSLASRGFGSPLHF	TGCGCCAGCAGCTTGGCCAGCAGGGGGTTTGGTTCGCCCCTCCACTTT
TRBV20-1	NA	many	TRBJ2-7	CSARDDQPVEYF	TGCAGTGCTAGAGATGACCAGCCCGTGGAGTACTTC
TRBV6-2/TRBV6-3	TRBD1	NA	TRBJ2-1	CASSRGQAYNEQFF	TGTGCCAGCAGCAGGGGACAGGCTTACAATGAGCAGTTCTTC
TRBV20-1	NA	many	TRBJ2-1	CSARGFGDEQFF	TGCAGTGCTAGAGGCTTCGGGGACGAGCAGTTCTTC
TRBV4-3	NA	NA	TRBJ2-3	CASSQDREGARDMQYF	TGCGCCAGCAGCCAAGATCGGGAAGGGGCCCGTGATATGCAGTATTTT
TRBV18	NA	many	TRBJ1-2	CASSPGAQNYGYTF	TGTGCCAGCTCACCAGGGGCACAGAACTATGGCTACACCTTC
TRBV27	TRBD2	NA	TRBJ2-3	CASRKGLAGSTSLTDTQYF	TGTGCCAGCAGAAAGGGACTAGCGGGATCAACGAGTTTAACAGATACGCAGTATTTT
TRBV3-1	TRBD2	few	TRBJ2-1	CASSLTLGSSGSSYNEQFF	TGTGCCAGCAGCCTTACCCTTGGGTCTAGCGGAAGCTCCTACAATGAGCAGTTCTTC
TRBV5-1	NA	NA	TRBJ2-7	CASSTRPASGEQYF	TGCGCCAGCAGTACACGCCCGGCGTCGGGCGAGCAGTACTTC
TRBV12-3/TRBV12-4	NA	NA	TRBJ1-5	CASSLAQRGQPQHF	TGTGCCAGCAGTTTAGCGCAACGGGGTCAGCCCCAGCATTTT
TRBV27	TRBD2	NA	TRBJ2-1	CASSGGKWTSGAYNEQFF	TGTGCCAGCAGTGGGGGGAAATGGACTAGCGGGGCCTACAATGAGCAGTTCTTC
TRBV7-2	NA	many	TRBJ2-7	CASSLAADYEQYF	TGTGCCAGCAGCTTAGCAGCCGACTACGAGCAGTACTTC
TRBV28	TRBD1	once	TRBJ2-1	CASRPRGQGNYNEQFF	TGTGCCAGCAGGCCCCGGGGACAGGGGAACTACAATGAGCAGTTCTTC
TRBV7-2	NA	NA	TRBJ2-7	CASSRAGPYEQYF	TGTGCCAGCAGTCGCGCCGGGCCCTACGAGCAGTACTTC
TRBV7-2	NA	many	TRBJ1-2	CASSRVAGAYGYTF	TGTGCCAGCAGCCGAGTTGCGGGAGCCTATGGCTACACCTTC
TRBV12-3/TRBV12-4	TRBD1	few	TRBJ2-6	CASQGQGASGANVLTF	TGTGCCAGCCAGGGACAGGGGGCATCTGGGGCCAACGTCCTGACTTTC
TRBV20-1	NA	NA	TRBJ1-5	CSAQVPHGGSNQPQHF	TGCAGTGCTCAAGTACCTCACGGGGGGAGCAATCAGCCCCAGCATTTT
TRBV29-1	TRBD1	many	TRBJ2-7	CSVEDEGQVFREQYF	TGCAGCGTTGAAGATGAGGGACAGGTTTTTCGCGAGCAGTACTTC
TRBV6-2/TRBV6-3	NA	few	TRBJ2-7	CASSYSMAGSYEQYF	TGTGCCAGCAGTTACTCGATGGCGGGCTCCTACGAGCAGTACTTC
TRBV3-1	TRBD1	many	TRBJ1-1	CASSQGQGGTEAFF	TGTGCCAGCAGCCAAGGGCAGGGGGGGACTGAAGCTTTCTTT
TRBV7-2	TRBD1	NA	TRBJ1-3	CASSLGQGPGNTIYF	TGTGCCAGCAGCTTGGGACAGGGACCTGGAAACACCATATATTTT
TRBV20-1	NA	few	TRBJ2-3	CSASTGMGTDTQYF	TGCAGTGCCAGTACAGGGATGGGCACAGATACGCAGTATTTT
TRBV20-1	NA	few	TRBJ2-5	CSAFSGQETQYF	TGCAGTGCATTCAGCGGGCAAGAGACCCAGTACTTC
TRBV7-9	NA	few	TRBJ2-5	CASSFVLSRETQYF	TGTGCCAGCAGCTTTGTACTTTCAAGGGAGACCCAGTACTTC
TRBV7-2	NA	many	TRBJ1-1	CASSGDGVYTEAFF	TGTGCCAGCAGCGGCGACGGAGTCTACACTGAAGCTTTCTTT
TRBV20-1	NA	many	TRBJ2-4	CSAIPDVRWNIQYF	TGCAGTGCTATCCCGGACGTACGATGGAACATTCAGTACTTC
TRBV20-1	NA	NA	TRBJ1-6	CSARVGPSGSPLHF	TGCAGTGCAAGAGTGGGGCCTTCGGGCTCACCCCTCCACTTT
TRBV20-1	NA	few	TRBJ2-4	CSAAPAGAKNIQYF	TGCAGTGCTGCCCCGGCGGGCGCCAAAAACATTCAGTACTTC
TRBV20-1	TRBD1	many	TRBJ1-3	CSARYQGAPGNTIYF	TGCAGTGCTCGTTACCAGGGGGCACCTGGAAACACCATATATTTT
TRBV7-2	TRBD1	many	TRBJ1-4	CASSASGTGTEKLFF	TGTGCCAGCAGCGCCTCCGGGACAGGGACTGAAAAACTGTTTTTT
TRBV30	TRBD2	few	TRBJ2-1	CAWSVSGRVGGEQFF	TGTGCCTGGAGTGTAAGCGGGAGAGTGGGTGGTGAGCAGTTCTTC
TRBV3-1	NA	many	TRBJ1-2	CASSPNLWTATVGYTF	TGTGCCAGCAGCCCCAACTTATGGACCGCCACGGTCGGCTACACCTTC
TRBV30	NA	NA	TRBJ1-2	CAWRPGGNYGYTF	TGTGCCTGGAGACCGGGGGGCAACTATGGCTACACCTTC
TRBV4-3	NA	few	TRBJ1-5	CASSQEGFQPQHF	TGCGCCAGCAGCCAAGAGGGTTTTCAGCCCCAGCATTTT
TRBV7-2	TRBD1	NA	TRBJ1-2	CASSLGDRAYGYTF	TGTGCCAGCAGCTTAGGGGACAGGGCCTATGGCTACACCTTC
TRBV28	NA	few	TRBJ1-1	CASSPLWGLPNTEAFF	TGTGCCAGCAGTCCCCTCTGGGGGCTCCCGAACACTGAAGCTTTCTTT
TRBV5-1	TRBD2	many	TRBJ2-7	CASSWTSGKLSYEQYF	TGCGCCAGCAGCTGGACTAGCGGTAAACTCTCCTACGAGCAGTACTTC
TRBV20-1	TRBD2	NA	TRBJ2-1	CSASGREREQFF	TGCAGTGCTAGCGGGAGGGAAAGGGAGCAGTTCTTC